What follows describes a single T cell receptor beta chain. What it binds is not known. From the 5' RACE reads, TCRdb called clonotypes with MiXCR, one entry per CDR3 protein. The sample consists of over 150,000 distinct CDR3 sequences, about a fifth of them appearing once. This sample stems from a study of T-cell memory formation after mild COVID-19. General study results and limits: The SARS-CoV-2 specificity of second-wave clones reaching peak at day 37 remained unverified. The study found balanced CD4/CD8 in clones contracting day 15 to 85 and a CD4+ lean in later expanders.

V dropped 7 bases and J dropped 3 bases, with 11 bases sitting between them. This CDR3 has 13 residues. The germline V gene encodes CDR1 MNHEY and CDR2 SVGAGI. The sequence came from an adult woman who had mild COVID-19 (a few samples of this study predate the infection). Cell type and time point are not known. Sequenced sample: PBMCs or a T cell subset sorted from them (not recorded which). This chain connects TRBV6-5 to TRBJ2-3; D unresolved. The CDR3 protein is CASKDGGTDTQYF. CDR3 DNA sequence: TGTGCCAGCAAAGACGGTGGAACAGATACGCAGTATTTT.